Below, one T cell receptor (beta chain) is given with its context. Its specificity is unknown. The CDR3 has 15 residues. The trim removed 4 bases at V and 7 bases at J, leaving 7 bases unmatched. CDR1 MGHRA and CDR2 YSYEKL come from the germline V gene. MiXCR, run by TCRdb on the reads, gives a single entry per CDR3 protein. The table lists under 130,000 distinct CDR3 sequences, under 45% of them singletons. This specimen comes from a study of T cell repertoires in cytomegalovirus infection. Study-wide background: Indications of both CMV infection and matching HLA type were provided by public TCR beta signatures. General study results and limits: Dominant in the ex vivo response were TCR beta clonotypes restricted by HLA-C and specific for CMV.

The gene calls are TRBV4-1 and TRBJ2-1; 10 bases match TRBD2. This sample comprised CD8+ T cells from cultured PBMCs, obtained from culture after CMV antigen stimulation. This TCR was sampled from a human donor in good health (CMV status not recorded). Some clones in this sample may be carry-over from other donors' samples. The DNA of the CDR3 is TGCGCCAGCAGCCGGACTAGCGGAGCAGTAAATGAGCAGTTCTTC. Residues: CASSRTSGAVNEQFF.